Following are 15 T cell receptor beta chains from one sample sequenced in a study of graft-versus-host responses after intestinal transplantation. Using immunoSEQ multiplex PCR, the repertoire was profiled, and TCRdb retains in-frame clones only, with some absent. The sample holds 85,000 to 130,000 clones, roughly 87% seen once. No cognate antigen is known for these TCRs. The specimen comprised unstimulated CD4+ T cells sorted from spleen or lymph node cells, sampled before intestinal transplant. Every receptor here comes from a human donor who received an intestinal transplant.

This clone was picked up one time. One junction end disagrees with the germline gene, perhaps due to a read error. This chain links TRBV30 with TRBJ2-7; D might be TRBD1 (7 bases). This CDR3 has 13 amino acids. In germline, CDR1 is GTSNPN, CDR2 SVGIG (reference sequence). CDR3 protein: CAWSEGQRAILDF. CDR3 in DNA: TGTGCCTGGAGTGAGGGACAGCGGGCGATTCTGGACTTC. Supplemented by reference TRBV30 and TRBJ2-7, the full variable domain reads SQTIHQWPATLVQPVGSPLSLECTVEGTSNPNLYWYRQAAGRGLQLLFYSVGIGQISSEVPQNLSASRPQDRQFILSSKKLLLSDSGFYLCAWSEGQRAILDFGPGTRLTVT.

This chain links TRBV10-1 with TRBJ1-1; tentatively, D is TRBD1 (5 bases). CDR3 size: 11 residues. Between the trimmed V and J ends, which lost 6 bases and 10 bases, there was a span of 12 bases. Germline values: CDR1 WNHNN, CDR2 SYGVQD (reference sequence). CDR3 in DNA: TGCGCCAGCAGACCGGGACCGGGAGCTTTCTTT. It codes for CASRPGPGAFF.

The chain joins TRBV7-7 to TRBJ2-2; D not certain. Between the trimmed V and J ends, which lost 2 bases and 6 bases, there was a span of 7 bases. Per the germline V gene, CDR1 is SSHAT and CDR2 is FNYEAQ (reference sequence). The CDR3 totals 13 residues. Here the CDR3 DNA reads TGTGCCAGCAGCTTATCGGTAGCCGGGGAGCTGTTTTTT. Protein product: CASSLSVAGELFF. The full variable domain, in which reference TRBV7-7 and TRBJ2-2 provide the parts outside the CDR3, is GAGVSQSPRYKVTKRGQDVTLRCDPISSHATLYWYQQALGQGPEFLTYFNYEAQPDKSGLPSDRFSAERPEGSISTLTIQRTEQRDSAMYRCASSLSVAGELFFGEGSRLTVL.

CDR3 amino acids: CASSSLTGGWKGTQYF. In DNA form, the CDR3 reads TGTGCCAGCAGCTCTCTAACGGGAGGATGGAAAGGGACCCAGTACTTC. The chain is built from TRBV11-2 and TRBJ2-5; 7 bases are shared with TRBD2. The J segment lost 7 bases and the V segment lost 4 bases, leaving 15 bases of the junction unmatched. The germline gives CDR1 SGHAT, CDR2 FQNNGV. CDR3 size: 16 residues.

The J gene is TRBJ2-4, the V gene TRBV15, with D perhaps TRBD1 or TRBD2 (7 bases each). The CDR3 spans 12 residues. Trimming removed 6 bases from V and 12 bases from J, with 15 bases in between. Germline lookup yields CDR1 LNHNV and CDR2 YYDKDF (reference sequence). The DNA for the CDR3 is TGTGCCACCAGTTACAGGGGAGGGAATCAGTACTTC. Amino acid sequence: CATSYRGGNQYF.

The V and J genes are TRBV27 and TRBJ2-3; 9 nucleotides match TRBD1. The germline V gene has CDR1 MNHEY and CDR2 SMNVEV (reference sequence). This CDR3 has 20 amino acids. The V segment lost 6 bases and the J segment 0 bases; nucleotides outside the gene matches: 19. CDR3 region: CASRSRLKTPGTGSTDTQYF. In DNA form, the CDR3 reads TGTGCCAGCAGGTCCAGACTTAAGACTCCCGGGACAGGGAGCACAGATACGCAGTATTTT.

The chain carries TRBV6-1 and TRBJ1-1; D ambiguous. The germline V and J ends were trimmed by 5 bases and 4 bases, with 8 bases remaining between them. Germline lookup yields CDR1 MNHNS and CDR2 SASEGT. CDR3 length: 12 amino acids. The CDR3 spells CASSFSGTEAFF. The DNA of the CDR3 is TGTGCCAGCAGTTTCTCGGGCACTGAAGCTTTCTTT.

The chain employs TRBV4-2 and TRBJ2-3; TRBD1 matches 8 bases. CDR1 and CDR2 (germline): LGHNA, YNFKEQ. The V segment lost 0 bases and the J segment 3 bases; nucleotides outside the gene matches: 11. The CDR3 is 18 amino acids. The CDR3 DNA is TGTGCCAGCAGCCAAGATTATGTTCAGGGGGCGGGTACAGATACGCAGTATTTT. Its protein is CASSQDYVQGAGTDTQYF.

V and J are TRBV7-9 and TRBJ1-5; D possibly corresponds to TRBD1 (5 bases). The CDR3 is 16 amino acids. The V end lost 5 bases, the J end lost 1 base, and 15 bases lay between the germline ends. Germline assignment: CDR1 SEHNR and CDR2 FQNEAQ (reference sequence). The chain's CDR3 is CASSPLRGGSNQPQHF. The CDR3 coding sequence is TGTGCCAGCAGCCCCTTAAGGGGCGGAAGCAATCAGCCCCAGCATTTT.

The rearrangement uses TRBV29-1 and TRBJ2-3; possible D gene TRBD1, 5 bases. The V and J ends lost 4 bases and 5 bases respectively, with 13 bases between them. Germline values: CDR1 SQVTM, CDR2 ANQGSEA. This CDR3 contains 13 residues. Here the CDR3 reads CSVGRGSKDTQYF. CDR3 sequence (DNA): TGCAGCGTTGGTAGGGGTTCAAAAGATACGCAGTATTTT.

The chain couples TRBV29-1 to TRBJ2-3; 9 bases are shared with TRBD1. The germline gives CDR1 SQVTM, CDR2 ANQGSEA. The CDR3 has 15 amino acids. The V segment lost 3 bases and the J segment 3 bases; nucleotides outside the gene matches: 7. The chain's CDR3 is CSVDPRTGVTDTQYF. The CDR3 nucleotides are TGCAGCGTTGATCCCCGGACAGGGGTGACAGATACGCAGTATTTT.

This sequence joins TRBV12-5 and TRBJ1-3; D not resolved. Germline V gene lookup returns CDR1 LGHNT and CDR2 FRNRAP. The CDR3 contains 14 residues. Trimming removed 4 bases from V and 0 bases from J, with 7 bases in between. For the CDR3, the DNA is TGTGCTAGTGGTTCGGGAAACTCTGGAAACACCATATATTTT. The encoded protein is CASGSGNSGNTIYF.

V is TRBV11-3 and J is TRBJ2-1; TRBD2 might be the D (6 bases). V lost 4 bases to trimming and J lost 6 bases, with 16 bases between them. Germline CDR1 and CDR2: SGHNT and YENEEA. The CDR3 extends over 15 amino acids. The CDR3 is CASSSQAGLLNEQFF. The CDR3 nucleotides are TGTGCCAGCAGCTCCCAGGCGGGACTTCTCAATGAGCAGTTCTTC.

CDR3 protein: CASRLCQRTTTGELFF. For the CDR3, the DNA is TGTGCAAGCCGCTTGTGCCAGCGGACTACCACCGGGGAGCTGTTTTTT. The chain joins TRBV12-2 to TRBJ2-2; the DNA was not compared with TRBD2, the D call given in the table. TRBV12-2 is designated a pseudogene. There are 16 residues in the CDR3.

The rearrangement joins TRBV2 to TRBJ1-5, with 7 positions matching TRBD1. From germline, CDR1 is SNHLY and CDR2 FYNNEI. The trim removed 6 bases at V and 0 bases at J, leaving 5 bases unmatched. This CDR3 comprises 15 residues. The CDR3 protein is CASSEGQPSNQPQHF. As DNA, the CDR3 is TGTGCCAGCAGCGAGGGACAGCCTAGCAATCAGCCCCAGCATTTT.